The clone carrying this T cell receptor beta chain was observed many times. These data belong to a study of identifying expanded T cells in peripheral blood. With 4 bases clipped from V and 5 bases from J, the junction kept 4 bases outside the gene matches. Per germline, CDR1 MNHEY and CDR2 SMNVEV (reference sequence). CDR3 length: 13 amino acids. The protocol was immunoSEQ multiplex PCR, while the TCRdb copy is restricted to in-frame clones and leaves out a portion. The table shows approximately 83,000 clones, with about 85% occurring only once. This chain uses TRBV27 with TRBJ1-1; TRBD1 aligns across 7 bases. The receptor was isolated from a person aged 18 to 69 in good health. What was sequenced was blood. In nucleotides, the CDR3 is TGTGCCAGCAGTTCAGGACAGGCAACTGAAGCTTTCTTT. As protein: CASSSGQATEAFF.